The clone carrying this TCR beta chain was picked up one time. Its antigen is undetermined. These data are taken from a study of cytomegalovirus exposure and HLA in healthy donors. Whole-study context: Clustering assigned around 77% of the approximately 430 genotyped donors to the Caucasian-associated ancestry cluster.

This CDR3 contains 16 residues. The trim removed 4 bases at V and 5 bases at J, leaving 8 bases unmatched. Germline CDR1 and CDR2: LNHNV and YYDKDF (reference sequence). PCR involved 60 Vbeta and 13 Jbeta primers. Under the authors' procedure: Approximately 12 million of the 60 million to 90 million unique TCR beta chains counted in a later analysis were shared. Some clones are missing from TCRdb's copy, which holds only in-frame ones; the method was immunoSEQ multiplex PCR. That table furnishes V, J and clone size, whereas the DNA furnished D and trimming. The data contain under 150,000 clones, 60% to 80% of them singletons. Study-wide findings and caveats: DRB1 had the most TCR associations and HLA-C the fewest, a later analysis found, with rates varying by HLA locus.

The sequence derives from a male donor in good health and CMV-seronegative. This chain uses TRBV15 with TRBJ2-1; 10 nucleotides match TRBD1. Sequences were obtained from PBMCs. The CDR3 spells CATSTSPGQGDNEQFF. As DNA, the CDR3 is TGTGCCACCAGCACCTCCCCCGGACAGGGGGACAATGAGCAGTTCTTC.